The T cell receptor (gamma chain) under discussion was sequenced for a study of Vδ1+ human thymocytes. Sequences come from RNA converted to cDNA by reverse transcription. The CDR3 regions were amplified by multiplex PCR from V-gene primers to a constant-region primer. TCRdb used CATT to re-call clones from the multiplex PCR reads. The profile covers 36,000 or so gamma-chain clones, with roughly a fifth appearing a single time and around 2% taken by the ten largest. The junction had 2 bases not matched to a gene; V was cut back by 9 bases and J by 0 bases. Per germline, CDR1 GITISATS and CDR2 ISYDGTV (reference sequence). The CDR3 spans 11 residues. Study-level findings and limits: TRD repertoires were essentially private, unlike widely shared TRG clonotypes. Highly polyclonal TRG and TRD repertoires with Gaussian CDR3 length distributions appeared in thymus. Despite high sort purity, about 20% of thymic T cell receptor delta sequences were Vdelta2.

Points on this clone: The antigen is undetermined.

The sample comprised Vdelta1+ gamma-delta thymocytes from the thymus. Subset specified: FACS-sorted CD3+ TCRalphabeta- TCRVdelta1+ TCRVdelta2- thymocytes. The TCR comes from a girl less than two years old who had congenital heart surgery. The chain employs TRGV9 and TRGJ1 or TRGJ2. In DNA form, the CDR3 reads TGTGCCTTGGAGAATTATTATAAGAAACTCTTT. Translating gives CALENYYKKLF.